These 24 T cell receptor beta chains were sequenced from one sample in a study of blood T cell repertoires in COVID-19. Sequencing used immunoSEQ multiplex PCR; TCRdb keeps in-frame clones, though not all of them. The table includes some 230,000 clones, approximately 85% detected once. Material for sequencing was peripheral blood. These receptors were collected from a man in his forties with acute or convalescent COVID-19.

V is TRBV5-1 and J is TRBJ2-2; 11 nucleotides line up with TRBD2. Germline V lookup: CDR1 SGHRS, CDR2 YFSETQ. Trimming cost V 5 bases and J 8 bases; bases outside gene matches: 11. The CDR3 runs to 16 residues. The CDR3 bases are TGCGCCAGCAGTGAACTAGCGGGGGCCGCAATTGGGGAGCTGTTTTTT. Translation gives CASSELAGAAIGELFF.

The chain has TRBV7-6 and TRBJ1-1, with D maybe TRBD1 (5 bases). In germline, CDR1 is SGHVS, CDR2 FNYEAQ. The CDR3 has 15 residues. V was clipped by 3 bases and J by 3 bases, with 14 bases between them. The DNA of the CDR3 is TGTGCCAGCAGCTTTAGGCCAGGGAGGGACACTGAAGCTTTCTTT. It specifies CASSFRPGRDTEAFF.

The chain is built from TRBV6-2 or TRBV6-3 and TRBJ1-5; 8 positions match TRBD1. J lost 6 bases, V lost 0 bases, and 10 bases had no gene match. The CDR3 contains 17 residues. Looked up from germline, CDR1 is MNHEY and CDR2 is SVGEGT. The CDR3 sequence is CASSYSMGRQGPQPQHF. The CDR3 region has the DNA TGTGCCAGCAGTTACTCGATGGGGAGACAGGGGCCTCAGCCCCAGCATTTT.

The CDR3 sequence: CAWSAGGNSPLHF. CDR3 nucleotides: TGTGCCTGGAGCGCGGGGGGAAATTCACCCCTCCACTTT. The chain is built from TRBV30 and TRBJ1-6, with a tentative D call TRBD1 (5 bases). CDR3 length equals 13 residues. Trimming left V 3 bases short and J 7 bases short, with 10 bases between. Germline CDR1 and CDR2: GTSNPN and SVGIG (reference sequence).

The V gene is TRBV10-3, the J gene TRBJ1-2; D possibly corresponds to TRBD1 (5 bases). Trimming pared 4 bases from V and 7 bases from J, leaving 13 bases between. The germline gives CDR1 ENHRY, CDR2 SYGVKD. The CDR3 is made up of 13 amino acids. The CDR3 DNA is TGTGCCATCAGTGTCGAGGTTACAGGTGGCTACACCTTC. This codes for CAISVEVTGGYTF.

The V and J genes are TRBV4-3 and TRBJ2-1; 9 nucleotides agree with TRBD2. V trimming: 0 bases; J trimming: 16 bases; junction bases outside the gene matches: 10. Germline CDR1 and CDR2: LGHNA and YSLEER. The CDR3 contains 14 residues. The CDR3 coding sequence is TGCGCCAGCAGCCAAGATGGCGCTAGCGGGGAATTATTCTTC. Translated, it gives CASSQDGASGELFF.

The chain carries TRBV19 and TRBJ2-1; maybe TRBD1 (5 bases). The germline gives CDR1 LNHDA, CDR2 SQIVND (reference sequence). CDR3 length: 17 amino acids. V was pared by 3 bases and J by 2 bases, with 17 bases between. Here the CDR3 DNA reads TGTGCCAGTAGTATGGGATGGGGCGCCGTTACCTACAATGAGCAGTTCTTC. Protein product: CASSMGWGAVTYNEQFF.

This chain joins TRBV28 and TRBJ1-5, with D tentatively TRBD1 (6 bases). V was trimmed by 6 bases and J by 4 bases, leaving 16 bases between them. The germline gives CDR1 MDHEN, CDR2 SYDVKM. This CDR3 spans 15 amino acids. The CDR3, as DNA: TGTGCCAGCAGGGGCCGGACAGTCCGAAATCAGCCCCAGCATTTT. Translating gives CASRGRTVRNQPQHF. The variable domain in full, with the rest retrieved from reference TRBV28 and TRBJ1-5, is DVKVTQSSRYLVKRTGEKVFLECVQDMDHENMFWYRQDPGLGLRLIYFSYDVKMKEKGDIPEGYSVSREKKERFSLILESASTNQTSMYLCASRGRTVRNQPQHFGDGTRLSIL.

CDR3 sequence (DNA): TGCGCCAGCAGTGAGTCACGGGAAACTCTCCACTTT. This gives the protein CASSESRETLHF. The genes are TRBV10-1 and TRBJ1-6; D is unclear. Trimming removed 0 bases from V and 16 bases from J, with 10 bases in between. The CDR3 extends over 12 amino acids. Germline lookup yields CDR1 WNHNN and CDR2 SYGVQD (reference sequence).

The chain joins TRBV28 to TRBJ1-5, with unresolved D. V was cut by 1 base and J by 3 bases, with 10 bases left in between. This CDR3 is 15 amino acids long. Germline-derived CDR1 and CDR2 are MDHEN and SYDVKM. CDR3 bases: TGTGCCAGCAGTTTATCAGGAACCCTCAATCAGCCCCAGCATTTT. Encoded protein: CASSLSGTLNQPQHF.

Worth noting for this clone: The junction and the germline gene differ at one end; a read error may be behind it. DNA for the CDR3: TGTACCAGCAGTTTACGAGGGATGAACACTGAAGCTTTCTTT. Protein product: CTSSLRGMNTEAFF. J is TRBJ1-1 and V is TRBV28; D remains unclear. Germline CDR1 is MDHEN and CDR2 is SYDVKM. The CDR3 length is 14 residues.

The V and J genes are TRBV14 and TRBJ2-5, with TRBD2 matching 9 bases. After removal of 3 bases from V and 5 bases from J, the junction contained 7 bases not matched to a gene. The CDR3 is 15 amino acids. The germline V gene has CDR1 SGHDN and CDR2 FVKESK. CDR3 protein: CASSHLTSGGETQYF. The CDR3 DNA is TGTGCCAGCAGCCATCTGACTAGCGGCGGGGAGACCCAGTACTTC.

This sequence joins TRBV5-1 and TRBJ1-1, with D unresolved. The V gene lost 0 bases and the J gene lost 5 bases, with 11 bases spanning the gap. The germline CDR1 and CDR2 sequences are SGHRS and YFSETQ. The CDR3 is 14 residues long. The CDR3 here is CASSLDSGGTEAFF. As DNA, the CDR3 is TGCGCCAGCAGCTTGGATTCGGGAGGTACTGAAGCTTTCTTT.

This CDR3 reads CASCRQGVHGYTF. The CDR3 DNA sequence: TGTGCCAGCTGCCGACAGGGAGTCCATGGCTACACCTTC. The genes are TRBV2 and TRBJ1-2, with 7 bases fitting TRBD1. The CDR3 is 13 residues long. Germline values: CDR1 SNHLY, CDR2 FYNNEI. Trimming at V came to 8 bases and at J to 6 bases, leaving 9 bases not matched to a gene.

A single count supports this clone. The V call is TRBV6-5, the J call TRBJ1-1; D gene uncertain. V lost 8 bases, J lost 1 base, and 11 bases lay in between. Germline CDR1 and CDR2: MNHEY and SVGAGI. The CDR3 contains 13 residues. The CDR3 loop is CASLRRENTEAFF. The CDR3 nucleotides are TGTGCCAGCCTAAGACGGGAGAACACTGAAGCTTTCTTT.

Written as DNA, the CDR3 is TGTGCCAGCAGGGACAGGGGAAGGGGCACTGAAGCTTTCTTT. It yields the protein CASRDRGRGTEAFF. The chain recombines TRBV6-5 with TRBJ1-1, with 9 bases matching TRBD1. This CDR3 is 14 amino acids long. Germline lookup yields CDR1 MNHEY and CDR2 SVGAGI. V lost 6 bases and J lost 4; bases outside the gene matches: 6.

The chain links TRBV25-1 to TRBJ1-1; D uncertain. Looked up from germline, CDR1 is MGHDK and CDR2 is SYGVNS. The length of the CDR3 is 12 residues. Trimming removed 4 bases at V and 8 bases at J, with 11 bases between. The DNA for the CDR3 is TGTGCCAGCAGTGCCCAGGTTCCCGAAGCTTTCTTT. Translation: CASSAQVPEAFF.

The CDR3 coding sequence is TGTGCCAGCAGCTTAAATTCCGGCGGGGGGCTGAGGAATGAGCAGTTCTTC. It codes for CASSLNSGGGLRNEQFF. This rearrangement joins TRBV7-3 to TRBJ2-1, with TRBD2 matching over 8 bases. Germline V gene sequence: CDR1 SGHTA, CDR2 FQGTGA. The CDR3 is 17 amino acids. The V and J ends lost 1 base and 7 bases, in that order; junction bases with no gene match: 12.

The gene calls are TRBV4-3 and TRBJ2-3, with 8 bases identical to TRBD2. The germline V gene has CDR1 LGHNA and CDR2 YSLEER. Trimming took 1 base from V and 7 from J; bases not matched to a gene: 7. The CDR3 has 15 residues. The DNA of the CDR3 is TGCGCCAGCAGCCAAGGGGCGGGGGGCCCGAATACGCAGTATTTT. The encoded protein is CASSQGAGGPNTQYF.

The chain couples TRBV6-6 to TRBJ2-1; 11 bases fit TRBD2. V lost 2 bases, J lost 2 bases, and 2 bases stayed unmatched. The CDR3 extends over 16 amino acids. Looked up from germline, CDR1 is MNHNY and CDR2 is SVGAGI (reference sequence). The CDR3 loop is CASSYLAGGPYNEQFF. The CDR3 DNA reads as TGTGCCAGCAGTTACCTAGCGGGGGGTCCCTACAATGAGCAGTTCTTC.

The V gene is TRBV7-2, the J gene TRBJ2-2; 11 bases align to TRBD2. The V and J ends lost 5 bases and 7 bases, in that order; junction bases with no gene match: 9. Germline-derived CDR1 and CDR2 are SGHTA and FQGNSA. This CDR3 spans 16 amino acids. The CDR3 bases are TGTGCCAGCAGCCCTAGCGGGGGGTCCATCGGCGGGGAGCTGTTTTTT. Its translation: CASSPSGGSIGGELFF.

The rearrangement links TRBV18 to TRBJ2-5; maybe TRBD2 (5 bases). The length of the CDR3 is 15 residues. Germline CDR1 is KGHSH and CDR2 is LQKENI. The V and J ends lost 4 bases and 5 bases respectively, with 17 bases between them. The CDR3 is CASSLNRARGETQYF. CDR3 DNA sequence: TGTGCCAGCTCACTAAATCGGGCTAGAGGGGAGACCCAGTACTTC.

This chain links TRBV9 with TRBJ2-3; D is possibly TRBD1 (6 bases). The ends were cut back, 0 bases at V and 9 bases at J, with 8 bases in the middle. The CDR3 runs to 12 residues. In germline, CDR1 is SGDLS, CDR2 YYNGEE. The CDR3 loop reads CASSVEQGTQYF. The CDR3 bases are TGTGCCAGCAGCGTAGAACAGGGCACGCAGTATTTT.

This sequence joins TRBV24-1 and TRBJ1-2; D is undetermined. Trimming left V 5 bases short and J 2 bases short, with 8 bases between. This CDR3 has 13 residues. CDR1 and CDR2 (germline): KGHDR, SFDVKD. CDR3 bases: TGTGCCACCAGTGCCTCACAGAACTATGGCTACACCTTC. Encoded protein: CATSASQNYGYTF.